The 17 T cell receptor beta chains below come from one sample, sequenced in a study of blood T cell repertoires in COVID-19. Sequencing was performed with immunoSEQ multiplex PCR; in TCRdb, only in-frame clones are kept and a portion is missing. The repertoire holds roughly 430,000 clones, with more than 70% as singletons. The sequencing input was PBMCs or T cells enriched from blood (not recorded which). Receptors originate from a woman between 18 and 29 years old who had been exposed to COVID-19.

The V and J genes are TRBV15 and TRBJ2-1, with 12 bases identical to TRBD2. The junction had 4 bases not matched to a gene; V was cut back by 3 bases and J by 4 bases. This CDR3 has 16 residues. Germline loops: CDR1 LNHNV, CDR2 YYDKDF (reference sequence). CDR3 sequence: CATSRPGLAGYNEQFF. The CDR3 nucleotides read TGTGCCACCAGCAGGCCGGGACTAGCGGGTTACAATGAGCAGTTCTTC.

The CDR3 DNA follows: TGTGCCTGGAGTCTTAGCGGGAGCCCAGATACGCAGTATTTT. Its protein is CAWSLSGSPDTQYF. The rearrangement links TRBV30 to TRBJ2-3; 9 nucleotides agree with TRBD2. The V segment lost 2 bases and the J segment 4 bases; nucleotides outside the gene matches: 4. CDR3 length equals 14 residues. Germline loops: CDR1 GTSNPN, CDR2 SVGIG (reference sequence).

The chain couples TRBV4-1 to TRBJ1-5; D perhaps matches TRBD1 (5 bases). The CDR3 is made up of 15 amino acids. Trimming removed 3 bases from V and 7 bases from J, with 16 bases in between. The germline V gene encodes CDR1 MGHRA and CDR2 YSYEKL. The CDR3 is CASSQYDRELQPQHF. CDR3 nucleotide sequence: TGCGCCAGCAGCCAGTACGACAGAGAATTGCAGCCCCAGCATTTT.

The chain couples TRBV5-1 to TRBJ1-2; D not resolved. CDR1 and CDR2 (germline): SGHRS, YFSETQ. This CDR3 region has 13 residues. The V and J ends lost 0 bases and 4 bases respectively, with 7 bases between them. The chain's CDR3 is CASSLDSGYGYTF. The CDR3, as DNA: TGCGCCAGCAGCTTGGACAGTGGCTATGGCTACACCTTC.

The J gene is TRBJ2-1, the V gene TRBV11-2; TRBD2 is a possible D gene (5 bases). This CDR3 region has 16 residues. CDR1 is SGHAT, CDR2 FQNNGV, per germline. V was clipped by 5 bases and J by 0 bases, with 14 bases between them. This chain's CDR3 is CASSPRVASSYNEQFF. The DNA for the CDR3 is TGTGCCAGCAGCCCTCGGGTAGCGAGCTCCTACAATGAGCAGTTCTTC.

The CDR3 DNA reads TGCGCCAGCAGCCCACGCAGTGTCGGCGGGGAGCAGTACTTC. Its translation is CASSPRSVGGEQYF. V gene TRBV4-3 combines with J gene TRBJ2-7, with D perhaps TRBD2 (5 bases). Germline CDR1 is LGHNA and CDR2 is YSLEER. Trimming pared 4 bases from V and 7 bases from J, leaving 17 bases between. This CDR3 has 14 amino acids.

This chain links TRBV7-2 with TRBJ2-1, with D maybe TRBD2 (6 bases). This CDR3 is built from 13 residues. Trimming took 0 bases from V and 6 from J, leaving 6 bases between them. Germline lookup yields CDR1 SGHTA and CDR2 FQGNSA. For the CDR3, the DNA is TGTGCCAGCAGCTTAGCGCGGGGCAATGAGCAGTTCTTC. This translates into CASSLARGNEQFF.

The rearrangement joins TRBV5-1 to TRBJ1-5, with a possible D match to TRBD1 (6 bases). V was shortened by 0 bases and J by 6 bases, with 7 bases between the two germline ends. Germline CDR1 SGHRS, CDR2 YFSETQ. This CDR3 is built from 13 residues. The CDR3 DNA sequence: TGCGCCAGCAGCTTGGAACAGGGTCAGCCCCAGCATTTT. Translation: CASSLEQGQPQHF.

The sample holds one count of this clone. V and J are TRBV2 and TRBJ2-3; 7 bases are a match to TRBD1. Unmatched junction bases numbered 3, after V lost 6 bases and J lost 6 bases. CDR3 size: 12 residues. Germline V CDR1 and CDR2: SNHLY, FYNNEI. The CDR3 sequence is CASSDRADTQYF. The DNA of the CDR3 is TGTGCCAGCAGCGACAGGGCGGATACGCAGTATTTT.

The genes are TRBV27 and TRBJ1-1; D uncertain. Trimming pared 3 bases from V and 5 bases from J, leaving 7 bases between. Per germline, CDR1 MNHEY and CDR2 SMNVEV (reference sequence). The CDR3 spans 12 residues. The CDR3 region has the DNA TGTGCCAGCAGTTTTACCGGGACTGAAGCTTTCTTT. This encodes CASSFTGTEAFF.

The CDR3 spells CAKKNREDSPLHF. The CDR3 bases are TGTGCCAAGAAGAACAGGGAAGATTCACCCCTCCACTTT. The chain combines TRBV6-4 with TRBJ1-6; D possibly corresponds to TRBD1 (6 bases). Germline V lookup: CDR1 MRHNA, CDR2 SNTAGT. Trimming cost V 10 bases and J 8 bases, with 15 bases left between them. This CDR3 comprises 13 residues.

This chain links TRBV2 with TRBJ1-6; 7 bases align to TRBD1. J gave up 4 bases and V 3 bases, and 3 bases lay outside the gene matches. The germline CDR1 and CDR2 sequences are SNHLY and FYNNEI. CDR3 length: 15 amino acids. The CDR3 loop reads CASSDGTEYNSPLHF. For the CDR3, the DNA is TGTGCCAGCAGTGACGGGACAGAATATAATTCACCCCTCCACTTT.

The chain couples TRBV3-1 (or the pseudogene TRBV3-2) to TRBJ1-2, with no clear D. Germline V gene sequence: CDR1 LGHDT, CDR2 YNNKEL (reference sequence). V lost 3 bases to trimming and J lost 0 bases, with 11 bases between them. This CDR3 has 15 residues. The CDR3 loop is CASSHIASSNYGYTF. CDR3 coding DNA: TGTGCCAGCAGCCACATAGCCAGCTCTAACTATGGCTACACCTTC.

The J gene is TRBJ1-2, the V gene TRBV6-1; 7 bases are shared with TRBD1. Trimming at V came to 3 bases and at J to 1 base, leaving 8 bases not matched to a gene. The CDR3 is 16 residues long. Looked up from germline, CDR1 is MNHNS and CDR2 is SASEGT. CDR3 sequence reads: CASSDPTGLNNYGYTF. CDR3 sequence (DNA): TGTGCCAGCAGTGACCCGACAGGGCTTAATAACTATGGCTACACCTTC.

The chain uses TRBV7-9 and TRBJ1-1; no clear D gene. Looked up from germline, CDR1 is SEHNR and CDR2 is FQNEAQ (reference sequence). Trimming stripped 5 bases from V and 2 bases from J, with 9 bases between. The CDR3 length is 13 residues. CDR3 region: CASSPVRNTEAFF. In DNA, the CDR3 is TGTGCCAGCAGCCCGGTCCGAAACACTGAAGCTTTCTTT.

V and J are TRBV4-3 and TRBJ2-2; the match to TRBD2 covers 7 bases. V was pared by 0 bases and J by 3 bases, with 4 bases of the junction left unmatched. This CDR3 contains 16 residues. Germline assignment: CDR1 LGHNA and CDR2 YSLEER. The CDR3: CASSQDIREDTGELFF. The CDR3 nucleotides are TGCGCCAGCAGCCAAGATATCCGGGAGGACACCGGGGAGCTGTTTTTT.

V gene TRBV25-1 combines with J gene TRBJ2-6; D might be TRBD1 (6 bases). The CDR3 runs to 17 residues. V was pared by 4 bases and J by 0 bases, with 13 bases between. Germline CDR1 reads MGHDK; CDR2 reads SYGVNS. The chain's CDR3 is CASSALGAYSGANVLTF. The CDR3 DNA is TGTGCCAGCAGTGCATTGGGGGCGTACTCTGGGGCCAACGTCCTGACTTTC.